The 7 T cell receptor beta chains in this list originate from one sample, sequenced in a study of molecular identifiers for immune sequencing clone quantification. TCRdb independently ran MiXCR on the PCR reads; one entry per CDR3 protein. The data hold roughly 320,000 distinct CDR3 sequences, with roughly 24% observed a single time. Sample: naive CD8+ T cells from blood, with Jurkat cell RNA spiked in. Subset denoted: FACS-sorted CD8+CD4-CCR7+CD45RA+ naive T cells. The source is a human donor in good health. Some libraries in this study had Jurkat cell RNA spiked in.

This clonotype was counted at least ten times. V gene TRBV14 combines with J gene TRBJ2-6; D perhaps matches TRBD1 (5 bases). Per germline, CDR1 SGHDN and CDR2 FVKESK. CDR3 length: 18 residues. With 4 bases removed from V and 0 bases from J, the gap between germline ends came to 16 bases. The chain's CDR3 is CASSPRSGHPSGANVLTF. CDR3 DNA: TGTGCCAGCAGCCCCAGGTCAGGGCATCCCTCTGGGGCCAACGTCCTGACTTTC. Full variable domain (rest looked up from reference TRBV14 and TRBJ2-6): EAGVTQFPSHSVIEKGQTVTLRCDPISGHDNLYWYRRVMGKEIKFLLHFVKESKQDESGMPNNRFLAERTGGTYSTLKVQPAELEDSGVYFCASSPRSGHPSGANVLTFGAGSRLTVL.

There are many counts of this clonotype. The chain links TRBV6-6 to TRBJ2-7; D gene uncertain. Trimming took 2 bases from V and 4 from J, leaving 9 bases between them. The V gene's germline CDR1 is MNHNY and CDR2 SVGAGI (reference sequence). The CDR3 has 13 amino acids. CDR3 amino acids: CASSYGSQYEQYF. DNA of the CDR3: TGTGCCAGCAGTTACGGGTCCCAGTACGAGCAGTACTTC.

This clonotype was seen more than once but under ten times. The chain uses TRBV29-1 and TRBJ1-4; D is possibly TRBD1 (6 bases). Trimming took off 3 bases at V and 5 bases at J, with 19 bases between the two ends. Germline lookup yields CDR1 SQVTM and CDR2 ANQGSEA. CDR3 length: 16 residues. DNA for the CDR3: TGCAGCGTTGAGGGCTGGGGGGCGGGCCAAAATGAAAAACTGTTTTTT. As protein: CSVEGWGAGQNEKLFF. Full variable domain (missing parts from reference TRBV29-1 and TRBJ1-4): SAVISQKPSRDICQRGTSLTIQCQVDSQVTMMFWYRQQPGQSLTLIATANQGSEATYESGFVIDKFPISRPNLTFSTLTVSNMSPEDSSIYLCSVEGWGAGQNEKLFFGSGTQLSVL.

This clonotype has a count of ten or more. The rearrangement links TRBV27 to TRBJ1-3, with D unresolved. This CDR3 region has 14 residues. From germline, CDR1 is MNHEY and CDR2 SMNVEV (reference sequence). Deletions cut 5 bases from V and 2 bases from J, with 10 bases between. The DNA for the CDR3 is TGTGCCAGCAGTCCGATACCCACTGGAAACACCATATATTTT. It yields the protein CASSPIPTGNTIYF.

The rearrangement joins TRBV4-3 to TRBJ2-7, with TRBD1 as a possible D gene (6 bases). The germline CDR1 and CDR2 sequences are LGHNA and YSLEER. The CDR3 consists of 14 residues. The V and J ends lost 1 base and 3 bases respectively, with 10 bases between them. The CDR3 nucleotides read TGCGCCAGCAGCCAAGCCCCGACAGGCTACGAGCAGTACTTC. It specifies CASSQAPTGYEQYF.

In this sample, this clonotype turned up many times. This chain links TRBV29-1 with TRBJ2-5; 8 bases agree with TRBD1. V trimming: 7 bases; J trimming: 4 bases; junction bases outside the gene matches: 14. Germline CDR1 reads SQVTM; CDR2 reads ANQGSEA. The length of the CDR3 is 15 residues. CDR3 in amino acids: CSAGLDREGTETQYF. Written as DNA, the CDR3 is TGCAGCGCTGGATTGGACAGGGAAGGGACAGAGACCCAGTACTTC.

This clonotype was counted ten times or more. The rearrangement joins TRBV30 to TRBJ2-1; 9 positions agree with TRBD2. Trimming at V came to 4 bases and at J to 12 bases, leaving 7 bases not matched to a gene. The germline V gene has CDR1 GTSNPN and CDR2 SVGIG (reference sequence). CDR3 length: 12 amino acids. CDR3 DNA sequence: TGTGCCTGGAATCCGGCTAGCGGGACGCAGTTCTTC. It specifies CAWNPASGTQFF.